This TCR beta chain came from a study of early T cells in non-severe SARS-CoV-2 infection. Study background: With bulk RNA from unsorted whole blood as input, sequencing yielded unpaired chains. Overall study results and limits: Reliance on VDJdb matching favored anti-spike CD8 responses; private and CD4 specificities were missed.

In this sample, this clonotype turned up a few times. Its antigen is unknown. Unique molecular identifiers (one per individual cDNA molecule) were attached. TCRdb itself ran the 5' RACE reads through MiXCR, one entry per CDR3 protein. The sample lists 62,000 or so distinct CDR3 sequences; roughly a tenth were seen once. The CDR3 sequence is 15 residues long. Trimming removed 2 bases from V and 5 bases from J; junction bases left unmatched: 5. Per the germline V gene, CDR1 is SGHTA and CDR2 is FQGTGA. This sequence joins TRBV7-3 and TRBJ2-2; 7 nucleotides align to TRBD1. This TCR came from an adult who was a healthcare worker with PCR-confirmed SARS-CoV-2 infection or an uninfected control (not recorded which). The sample was whole blood. CDR3: CASSLGTEATGELFF. The CDR3 nucleotides are TGTGCCAGCAGCTTAGGGACAGAGGCGACCGGGGAGCTGTTTTTT.